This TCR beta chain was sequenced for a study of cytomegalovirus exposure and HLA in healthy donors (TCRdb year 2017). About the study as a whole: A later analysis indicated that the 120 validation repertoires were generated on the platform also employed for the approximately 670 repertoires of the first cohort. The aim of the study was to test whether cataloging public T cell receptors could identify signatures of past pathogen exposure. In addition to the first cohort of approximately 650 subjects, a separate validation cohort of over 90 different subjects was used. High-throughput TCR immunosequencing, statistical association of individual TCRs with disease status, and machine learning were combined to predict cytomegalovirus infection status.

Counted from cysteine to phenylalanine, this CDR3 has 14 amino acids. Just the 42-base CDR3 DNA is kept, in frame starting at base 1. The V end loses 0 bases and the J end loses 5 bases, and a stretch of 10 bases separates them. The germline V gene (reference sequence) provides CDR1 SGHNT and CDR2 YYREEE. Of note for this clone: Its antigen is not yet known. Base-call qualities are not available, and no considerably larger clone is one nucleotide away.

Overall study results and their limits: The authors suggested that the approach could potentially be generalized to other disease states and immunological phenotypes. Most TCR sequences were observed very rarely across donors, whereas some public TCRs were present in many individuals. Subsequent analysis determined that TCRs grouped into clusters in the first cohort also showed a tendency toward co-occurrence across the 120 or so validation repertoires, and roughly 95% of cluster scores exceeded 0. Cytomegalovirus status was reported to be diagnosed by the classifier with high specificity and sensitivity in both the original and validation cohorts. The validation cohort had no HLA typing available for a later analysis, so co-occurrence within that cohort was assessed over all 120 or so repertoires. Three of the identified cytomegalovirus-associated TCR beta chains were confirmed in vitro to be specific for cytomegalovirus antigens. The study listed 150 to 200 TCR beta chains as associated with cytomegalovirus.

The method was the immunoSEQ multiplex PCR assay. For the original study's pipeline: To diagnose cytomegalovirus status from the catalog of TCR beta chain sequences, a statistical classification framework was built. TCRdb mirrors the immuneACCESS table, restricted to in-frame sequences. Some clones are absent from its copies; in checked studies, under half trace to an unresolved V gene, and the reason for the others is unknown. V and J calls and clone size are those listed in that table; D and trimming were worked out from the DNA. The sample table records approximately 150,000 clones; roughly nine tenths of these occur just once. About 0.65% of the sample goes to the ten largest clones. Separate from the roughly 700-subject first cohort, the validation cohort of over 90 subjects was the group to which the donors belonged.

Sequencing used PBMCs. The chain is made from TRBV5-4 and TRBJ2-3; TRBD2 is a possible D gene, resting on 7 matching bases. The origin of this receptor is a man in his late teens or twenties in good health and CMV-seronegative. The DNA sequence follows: TGTGCCAGCAGCTTGGCCGGGGGGCGAGATACGCAGTATTTT. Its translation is CASSLAGGRDTQYF.